The clone carrying this T cell receptor (beta chain) was seen only a few times. Its specificity is unknown. One junction end does not reproduce the germline sequence, and a read error may be involved. The data were taken from a study of Graves' ophthalmopathy and Graves' hyperthyroidism. Study-wide background: Hyperthyroidism counted as stable given no ophthalmopathy within 18 months of follow-up.

From RNA, the CDR3 regions of TCR beta chains were amplified and sequenced. The workflow started with a first-round RT-PCR run with HTBI primers and then moved on to a second-round multiplex PCR. A single record per CDR3 protein comes from TCRdb applying MiXCR to the multiplex PCR reads. In the table there are 450,000 to 600,000 distinct CDR3 sequences, about 35% of which are singletons. Clinical symptoms and serum thyroxine were used for diagnosis; TRAb, thyroid ultrasound and orbital computed tomography were also relied on. General study results and limits: Clonotypes were expanded in thyroid at above 0.001 frequency, and most also appeared in blood.

This CDR3 comprises 17 residues. Germline V gene data show CDR1 as SGHTA and CDR2 as FQGNSA. The V gene is TRBV7-2, the J gene TRBJ1-6; D is possibly TRBD1 (6 bases). The sequenced sample was peripheral blood or thyroid tissue (not recorded which). The source is an adult man with Graves' hyperthyroidism. CDR3 region: CVSSLGGGGQYNSPLHF. The CDR3 DNA reads TGTGTCAGCAGCTTAGGGGGGGGGGGACAATATAATTCACCCCTCCACTTT.